Listed here are 5 T cell receptor beta chains from one sample, sequenced in a study of HIV-infected children after antiretroviral therapy interruption. Treatment indicated: PENTA 11 planned treatment interruption arm or continuous ART arm. RNA-based 3' RACE libraries used unique molecular identifiers. TCRdb processed the 3' RACE reads anew with MiXCR; each CDR3 protein has one entry. There are roughly 46,000 distinct CDR3 sequences in the sample; 4.3% occur only once, and over 0.65% lies in the top ten. The sample consisted of CD45RA+ CD4+ T cells from PBMCs, pooled from several time points, taken from a donor given antiretroviral therapy, either interrupted or continuous. Specified subset: naive CD4+ CD45RA+ CD45RO- T cells. The receptors shown here come from a pool of human donors with HIV.

This clonotype was observed many times. The genes are TRBV20-1 and TRBJ1-2; D is perhaps TRBD1 (6 bases). This CDR3 region has 11 residues. Germline CDR1 is DFQATT and CDR2 is SNEGSKA (reference sequence). The V gene lost 3 bases and the J gene lost 8 bases, with 10 bases spanning the gap. The chain's CDR3 is CSASSRGGYTF. The DNA for the CDR3 is TGCAGTGCTAGTTCCAGGGGCGGCTACACCTTC.

This clonotype was found many times. The V call is TRBV2, the J call TRBJ2-3, with unresolved D. The CDR3 extends over 12 amino acids. CDR1 SNHLY and CDR2 FYNNEI come from the germline V gene. V gave up 6 bases and J gave up 7 bases, with 11 bases separating them. CDR3 coding DNA: TGTGCCAGCAGGCCCACCTCCTATACGCAGTATTTT. Translating it yields CASRPTSYTQYF.

This clonotype was recorded many times. The CDR3 sequence is CASSPDQTEEQYF. CDR3 nucleotide sequence: TGTGCCAGCTCCCCGGATCAAACGGAGGAGCAGTACTTC. V and J are TRBV18 and TRBJ2-7; D gene ambiguous. This CDR3 comprises 13 residues. Deletions cut 6 bases from V and 7 bases from J, with 16 bases between. The germline V gene has CDR1 KGHSH and CDR2 LQKENI.

This clonotype occurred many times. The genes are TRBV29-1 and TRBJ1-1, with unresolved D. This CDR3 spans 12 amino acids. Germline V gene data show CDR1 as SQVTM and CDR2 as ANQGSEA. V lost 3 bases, J lost 6 bases, and 11 bases lay in between. In nucleotides, the CDR3 is TGCAGCGTTGATACGACCGGGGCTGAAGCTTTCTTT. As protein: CSVDTTGAEAFF.

This clonotype was recorded at least ten times. The CDR3: CASGLPTQGFGELFF. The CDR3 coding sequence is TGTGCTAGTGGTTTGCCGACACAGGGGTTCGGGGAGCTGTTTTTT. The J gene is TRBJ2-2, the V gene TRBV12-5; 7 bases fit TRBD1. This CDR3 has 15 amino acids. V lost 2 bases and J lost 7; bases outside the gene matches: 7. CDR1 is LGHNT and CDR2 is FRNRAP in the germline V gene.